Below are 6 T cell receptor beta chains sequenced from a single sample in a study of control samples from healthy donors and cancer patients. Clones were sequenced by immunoSEQ multiplex PCR, and TCRdb holds only the in-frame ones, with some missing. The table includes 60,000 to 80,000 clones, roughly 90% detected once. Sequencing was done on a sample of blood. The receptor set was obtained from a woman between 45 and 65 years old in good health.

The CDR3 region has the DNA TGTGCCAGCAGGGAGGCAACAGGGGGCGCTGGCGGCTACACCTTC. Amino acid sequence: CASREATGGAGGYTF. V and J are TRBV2 and TRBJ1-2, with 9 bases lining up with TRBD1. Trimming took 6 bases from V and 8 from J; bases not matched to a gene: 13. The CDR3 has 15 amino acids. Germline assignment: CDR1 SNHLY and CDR2 FYNNEI.

The chain employs TRBV19 and TRBJ1-1; D may be TRBD1 (6 bases). Germline V gene data show CDR1 as LNHDA and CDR2 as SQIVND (reference sequence). Trimming pared 5 bases from V and 6 bases from J, leaving 19 bases between. This CDR3 is built from 15 residues. The CDR3 region has the DNA TGTGCCAGTAGTTGGAACCAGGGGCTACTTTCTGAAGCTTTCTTT. It yields the protein CASSWNQGLLSEAFF.

The rearrangement uses TRBV18 and TRBJ1-4; D gene ambiguous. Deletions cut 3 bases from V and 8 bases from J, with 13 bases between. Germline-derived CDR1 and CDR2 are KGHSH and LQKENI. The CDR3 is made up of 14 amino acids. The CDR3: CASSPIPIVEKLFF. The CDR3 nucleotides read TGTGCCAGCTCACCGATTCCCATAGTGGAAAAACTGTTTTTT.

The chain joins TRBV12-3 or TRBV12-4 to TRBJ1-1; D may be TRBD1 (6 bases). V was shortened by 6 bases and J by 1 base, with 9 bases between the two germline ends. The CDR3 runs 13 residues. The CDR3 DNA reads TGTGCCAGCAGGACGGACAGGAACACTGAAGCTTTCTTT. Protein product: CASRTDRNTEAFF.

This clone was seen a single time. V is TRBV4-2 and J is TRBJ2-1; possibly TRBD2 for D (6 bases). The CDR3 loop spans 17 amino acids. V gave up 4 bases and J gave up 0 bases, with 16 bases separating them. From germline, CDR1 is LGHNA and CDR2 YNFKEQ. CDR3 sequence: CASSPKAGSSSYNEQFF. CDR3 nucleotide sequence: TGTGCCAGCAGCCCCAAGGCGGGATCGAGCTCCTACAATGAGCAGTTCTTC.

This clone was counted only a few times. The DNA of the CDR3 is TGCGCCAGCAGCACCCTATCGGGCGGAAACACCATATATTTT. Protein product: CASSTLSGGNTIYF. The V and J genes are TRBV5-1 and TRBJ1-3, with D unclear. Germline CDR1 is SGHRS and CDR2 is YFSETQ. This CDR3 comprises 14 residues. Deletions cut 4 bases from V and 4 bases from J, with 12 bases between.